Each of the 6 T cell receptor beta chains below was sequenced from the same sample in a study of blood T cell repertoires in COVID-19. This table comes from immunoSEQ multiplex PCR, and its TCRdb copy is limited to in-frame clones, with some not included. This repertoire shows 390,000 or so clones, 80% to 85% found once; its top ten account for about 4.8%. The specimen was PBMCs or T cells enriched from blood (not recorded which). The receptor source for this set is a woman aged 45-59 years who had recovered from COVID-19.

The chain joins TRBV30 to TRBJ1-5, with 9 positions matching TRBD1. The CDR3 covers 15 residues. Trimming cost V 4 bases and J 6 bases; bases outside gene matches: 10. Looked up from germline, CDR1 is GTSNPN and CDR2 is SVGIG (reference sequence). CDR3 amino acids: CAWTSGTGIGQPQHF. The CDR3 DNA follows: TGTGCCTGGACCTCCGGGACAGGGATCGGTCAGCCCCAGCATTTT.

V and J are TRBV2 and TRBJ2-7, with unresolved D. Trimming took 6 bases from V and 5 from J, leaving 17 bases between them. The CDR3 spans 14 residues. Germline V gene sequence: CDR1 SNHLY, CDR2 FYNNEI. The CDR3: CASSNLGSLDEQYF. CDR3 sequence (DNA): TGTGCCAGCAGCAACCTCGGGTCCCTGGACGAGCAGTACTTC.

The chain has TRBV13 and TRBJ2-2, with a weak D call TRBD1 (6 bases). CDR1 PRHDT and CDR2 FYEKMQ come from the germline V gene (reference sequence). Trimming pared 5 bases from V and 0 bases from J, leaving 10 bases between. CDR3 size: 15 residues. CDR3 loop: CASSLRQANTGELFF. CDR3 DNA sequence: TGTGCCAGCAGCCTCCGACAGGCGAACACCGGGGAGCTGTTTTTT.

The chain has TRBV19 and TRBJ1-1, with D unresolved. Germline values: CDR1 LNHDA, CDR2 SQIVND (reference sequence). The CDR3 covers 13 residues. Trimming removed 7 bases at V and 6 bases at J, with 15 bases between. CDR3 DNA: TGTGCCAGTACCACGCTGGAGTCTCCTGAAGCTTTCTTT. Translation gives CASTTLESPEAFF.

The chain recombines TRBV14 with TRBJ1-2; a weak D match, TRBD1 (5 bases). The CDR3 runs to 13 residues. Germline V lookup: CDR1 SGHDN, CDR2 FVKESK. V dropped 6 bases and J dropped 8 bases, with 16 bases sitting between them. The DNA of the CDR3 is TGTGCCAGCAGAGGCGGGGGATCCGAGGGCTACACCTTC. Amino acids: CASRGGGSEGYTF. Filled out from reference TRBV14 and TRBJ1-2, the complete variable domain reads EAGVTQFPSHSVIEKGQTVTLRCDPISGHDNLYWYRRVMGKEIKFLLHFVKESKQDESGMPNNRFLAERTGGTYSTLKVQPAELEDSGVYFCASRGGGSEGYTFGSGTRLTVV.

The CDR3 loop reads CASSPQLNTEAFF. Written as DNA, the CDR3 is TGTGCCAGCAGCCCACAGTTGAACACTGAAGCTTTCTTT. The rearrangement links TRBV3-1 (or the pseudogene TRBV3-2) to TRBJ1-1, with unresolved D. The germline gives CDR1 LGHDT, CDR2 YNNKEL (reference sequence). This CDR3 is 13 amino acids long. V dropped 4 bases and J dropped 0 bases, with 6 bases sitting between them.